What follows are 25 T cell receptor beta chains derived from one specimen sequenced in a study of early T cells in non-severe SARS-CoV-2 infection. TCRdb re-called the 5' RACE reads with MiXCR, one entry per CDR3 protein. Here the sample spans approximately 62,000 distinct CDR3 sequences, around 12% being singletons. The sequencing sample was made of whole blood. Receptor source: an adult who was a healthcare worker with PCR-confirmed SARS-CoV-2 infection or an uninfected control (not recorded which).

The sample holds many counts of this clonotype. The V and J genes are TRBV11-2 and TRBJ2-7, with D perhaps matching TRBD1 or TRBD2 (5 bases each). V was pared by 5 bases and J by 4 bases, with 15 bases between. The CDR3 contains 14 residues. The germline gives CDR1 SGHAT, CDR2 FQNNGV. DNA of the CDR3: TGTGCCAGCAGCATCTCGGGGCTTAGTTACGAGCAGTACTTC. Its translation: CASSISGLSYEQYF.

This clonotype showed up just a few times. The genes are TRBV3-1 and TRBJ1-5, with 8 positions matching TRBD1. Germline loops: CDR1 LGHDT, CDR2 YNNKEL (reference sequence). The V and J ends lost 4 bases and 4 bases, in that order; junction bases with no gene match: 6. The CDR3 extends over 15 amino acids. The CDR3 reads CASSPRDRPNQPQHF. In DNA, the CDR3 is TGTGCCAGCAGCCCCCGGGACAGGCCGAATCAGCCCCAGCATTTT. Variable domain in full (rest from reference TRBV3-1 and TRBJ1-5): DTAVSQTPKYLVTQMGNDKSIKCEQNLGHDTMYWYKQDSKKFLKIMFSYNNKELIINETVPNRFSPKSPDKAHLNLHINSLELGDSAVYFCASSPRDRPNQPQHFGDGTRLSIL.

The rearrangement joins TRBV7-2 to TRBJ1-2; D is perhaps TRBD1 (6 bases). The CDR3 spans 16 residues. Deletions cut 5 bases from V and 0 bases from J, with 16 bases between. Germline assignment: CDR1 SGHTA and CDR2 FQGNSA. CDR3 sequence reads: CASSHGGQIANYGYTF. The CDR3, as DNA: TGTGCCAGCAGCCACGGGGGACAAATCGCTAACTATGGCTACACCTTC.

The chain recombines TRBV2 with TRBJ2-7, with TRBD2 matching over 11 bases. V was pared by 4 bases and J by 3 bases, with 2 bases of the junction left unmatched. Germline-derived CDR1 and CDR2 are SNHLY and FYNNEI. This CDR3 region has 14 residues. DNA for the CDR3: TGTGCCAGCAGTGGGACTAGCGGGTTCTACGAGCAGTACTTC. Translated, it gives CASSGTSGFYEQYF.

The chain uses TRBV12-3 or TRBV12-4 and TRBJ2-5, with 7 bases matching TRBD1. The CDR3 is 15 residues long. V was pared by 3 bases and J by 2 bases, with 6 bases of the junction left unmatched. CDR3 amino acids: CASSFRGLDQETQYF. In DNA form, the CDR3 reads TGTGCCAGCAGTTTCAGGGGGTTAGATCAAGAGACCCAGTACTTC.

As for this clonotype: An end of the junction differs from the germline gene, which may be a read error. The V and J genes are TRBV7-3 and TRBJ2-3; no clear D gene. The CDR3 consists of 13 residues. The germline V gene encodes CDR1 SGHTA and CDR2 FQGTGA. The DNA for the CDR3 is TGTGCCAGCGGCTTAAGTCACCCAGATACGCAGTATTTT. Amino acids: CASGLSHPDTQYF.

The sample holds a few counts of this clonotype. The V gene is TRBV7-9, the J gene TRBJ2-3; possibly TRBD1 for D (6 bases). This CDR3 comprises 15 residues. Looked up from germline, CDR1 is SEHNR and CDR2 is FQNEAQ (reference sequence). The ends were cut back, 5 bases at V and 1 base at J, with 13 bases in the middle. CDR3 bases: TGTGCCAGCAGCCCATCAGGGGCCCGCACAGATACGCAGTATTTT. Amino acids: CASSPSGARTDTQYF. Variable domain in full (rest from reference TRBV7-9 and TRBJ2-3): DTGVSQNPRHKITKRGQNVTFRCDPISEHNRLYWYRQTLGQGPEFLTYFQNEAQLEKSRLLSDRFSAERPKGSFSTLEIQRTEQGDSAMYLCASSPSGARTDTQYFGPGTRLTVL.

This clonotype was observed a few times. The chain combines TRBV7-3 with TRBJ2-5; 8 bases are a match to TRBD2. This CDR3 comprises 16 residues. V dropped 5 bases and J dropped 4; count of bases not matched to a gene: 12. Germline V gene data show CDR1 as SGHTA and CDR2 as FQGTGA. CDR3 nucleotides: TGTGCCAGCAGCCCCGGACCCGGGAGGGCCTTAGAGACCCAGTACTTC. Its protein is CASSPGPGRALETQYF.

This clonotype was detected many times. J is TRBJ2-6 and V is TRBV6-4; D is unclear. Germline CDR1 is MRHNA and CDR2 is SNTAGT. Trimming stripped 3 bases from V and 1 base from J, with 10 bases between. The CDR3 spans 16 residues. CDR3 residues: CASSDLPGSGANVLTF. Written as DNA, the CDR3 is TGTGCCAGCAGTGATTTACCGGGTTCTGGGGCCAACGTCCTGACTTTC.

This rearrangement joins TRBV6-4 to TRBJ1-1, with D hard to call. Germline V gene sequence: CDR1 MRHNA, CDR2 SNTAGT. V was pared by 5 bases and J by 5 bases, with 9 bases between. This CDR3 has 12 amino acids. The CDR3 spells CASSWQTTEAFF. DNA for the CDR3: TGTGCCAGCAGTTGGCAGACTACTGAAGCTTTCTTT.

This clonotype appeared many times. The chain is built from TRBV30 and TRBJ1-3, with 8 bases identical to TRBD1. The CDR3 is 19 residues long. Trimming at V came to 5 bases and at J to 0 bases, leaving 18 bases not matched to a gene. CDR1 is GTSNPN, CDR2 SVGIG, per germline (reference sequence). The CDR3 is CAWGPRSGQAKGSGNTIYF. The CDR3, as DNA: TGTGCCTGGGGGCCTAGATCGGGACAGGCAAAGGGCTCTGGAAACACCATATATTTT.

This clonotype was detected a few times. The DNA of the CDR3 is TGTGCCAGCAGTCGCTCGCAAAGGGTCAACTATGGCTACACCTTC. This sequence encodes CASSRSQRVNYGYTF. V and J are TRBV6-5 and TRBJ1-2; D is uncertain. The V gene's germline CDR1 is MNHEY and CDR2 SVGAGI. V lost 5 bases and J lost 2, with 15 bases in between. The CDR3 extends over 15 amino acids.

CDR3 in DNA: TGCAGCGTTGGGACAGGTGGCTACACCTTC. This gives the protein CSVGTGGYTF. The gene calls are TRBV29-1 and TRBJ1-2, with 7 bases identical to TRBD1. CDR3 length: 10 amino acids. CDR1 SQVTM and CDR2 ANQGSEA come from the germline V gene. Losses at the gene ends were 4 bases for V and 7 bases for J; bases not matched to a gene: 0.

This clonotype was seen at least ten times. The chain joins TRBV18 to TRBJ1-1; weak D call: TRBD1 (6 bases). Trimming removed 0 bases at V and 4 bases at J, with 21 bases between. Germline V CDR1 and CDR2: KGHSH, LQKENI. The CDR3 length is 18 residues. The chain's CDR3 is CASSPPITYRESGTEAFF. In DNA form, the CDR3 reads TGTGCCAGCTCACCACCAATTACTTACAGGGAGAGCGGCACTGAAGCTTTCTTT.

This clonotype was observed many times. This chain uses TRBV7-9 with TRBJ1-5; 7 positions match TRBD1. This CDR3 comprises 15 residues. Germline V gives CDR1 SEHNR, CDR2 FQNEAQ (reference sequence). The junction had 5 bases not matched to a gene; V was cut back by 2 bases and J by 4 bases. CDR3 protein: CASSLNRGDNQPQHF. The CDR3 nucleotides are TGTGCCAGCAGCTTAAACAGGGGAGATAATCAGCCCCAGCATTTT.

The rearrangement uses TRBV29-1 and TRBJ1-1; 7 nucleotides align to TRBD1. This CDR3 is built from 15 residues. Trimming took 4 bases from V and 2 from J; bases not matched to a gene: 10. Germline loops: CDR1 SQVTM, CDR2 ANQGSEA. CDR3 coding DNA: TGCAGCGTTGCTAACATAGGAGGGGGCAACACTGAAGCTTTCTTT. This codes for CSVANIGGGNTEAFF.

There are many counts of this clonotype. The chain carries TRBV3-2 and TRBJ2-3; TRBD1 is the table's D call and was not checked against the DNA. TRBV3-2 is listed as a pseudogene. The CDR3 runs 14 residues. The CDR3 region is CASSLSGQVETQYF. In DNA, the CDR3 is TGTGCCAGCAGCCTATCTGGACAGGTTGAGACGCAGTATTTT.

This clonotype was counted ten times or more. The chain combines TRBV10-2 with TRBJ1-1; perhaps TRBD1 as D (5 bases). The V gene's germline CDR1 is WSHSY and CDR2 SAAADI. The V gene lost 6 bases and the J gene lost 1 base, with 15 bases spanning the gap. The CDR3 sequence is 15 residues long. The CDR3 region has the DNA TGCGCCAGCAGGCTGCAGGGTATATCGAACACTGAAGCTTTCTTT. This translates into CASRLQGISNTEAFF.

This clonotype was picked up a small number of times. J is TRBJ2-1 and V is TRBV6-5, with a weak D call TRBD1 (5 bases). Trimming shortened V by 2 bases and J by 3 bases, and 14 bases separated the two germline ends. CDR3 length: 16 residues. Germline CDR1 and CDR2: MNHEY and SVGAGI. CDR3 in amino acids: CASSYLGQKNYNEQFF. CDR3 bases: TGTGCCAGCAGTTACCTGGGGCAAAAGAACTACAATGAGCAGTTCTTC.

V is TRBV20-1 and J is TRBJ2-1, with D possibly called TRBD1 or TRBD2 (5 bases each). Germline CDR1 and CDR2: DFQATT and SNEGSKA (reference sequence). With 0 bases removed from V and 15 bases from J, the gap between germline ends came to 18 bases. CDR3 length: 13 amino acids. CDR3 amino acids: CSARDPLDMRGFF. CDR3 DNA sequence: TGCAGTGCTAGAGATCCCCTTGATATGAGGGGGTTCTTC.

At least ten counts were recorded for this clonotype. The gene calls are TRBV6-5 and TRBJ1-2; 7 bases are a match to TRBD1. The CDR3 has 18 amino acids. Trimming took 7 bases from V and 2 from J; bases not matched to a gene: 19. Per germline, CDR1 MNHEY and CDR2 SVGAGI. CDR3 in DNA: TGTGCCAGCACCCATCTTCCGGGACAGCAAAAAAGAAACTATGGCTACACCTTC. Amino acids: CASTHLPGQQKRNYGYTF.

This clonotype occurred a few times. The chain is built from TRBV28 and TRBJ2-3; TRBD2 is a possible D gene (6 bases). Germline lookup yields CDR1 MDHEN and CDR2 SYDVKM. The CDR3 totals 12 residues. V lost 6 bases and J lost 4, with 8 bases in between. The CDR3 loop is CASRVAADTQYF. The CDR3 bases are TGTGCCAGCAGAGTAGCGGCAGATACGCAGTATTTT. Together with reference TRBV28 and TRBJ2-3, the CDR3 gives the full variable domain: DVKVTQSSRYLVKRTGEKVFLECVQDMDHENMFWYRQDPGLGLRLIYFSYDVKMKEKGDIPEGYSVSREKKERFSLILESASTNQTSMYLCASRVAADTQYFGPGTRLTVL.

This clonotype was observed many times. This chain uses TRBV20-1 with TRBJ1-1; no definite D call. Germline CDR1 and CDR2: DFQATT and SNEGSKA (reference sequence). The CDR3 extends over 15 amino acids. V lost 0 bases and J lost 0, with 11 bases in between. CDR3 amino acids: CSARDGQVLNTEAFF. The CDR3, as DNA: TGCAGTGCTAGAGACGGGCAGGTCCTGAACACTGAAGCTTTCTTT.

This clonotype is labeled medium-sized. The chain has TRBV7-2 and TRBJ1-6; D gene uncertain. Looked up from germline, CDR1 is SGHTA and CDR2 is FQGNSA. This CDR3 is 14 amino acids long. With 5 bases removed from V and 5 bases from J, the gap between germline ends came to 10 bases. The CDR3 DNA reads TGTGCCAGCAGCCCCGAACATAATAATTCACCCCTCCACTTT. Translation gives CASSPEHNNSPLHF.

The chain joins TRBV18 to TRBJ1-1; D remains ambiguous. Trimming took off 6 bases at V and 1 base at J, with 12 bases between the two ends. This CDR3 region has 14 residues. Germline V gene lookup returns CDR1 KGHSH and CDR2 LQKENI. The CDR3: CASSTAQQNTEAFF. For the CDR3, the DNA is TGTGCCAGCTCCACCGCCCAGCAGAACACTGAAGCTTTCTTT.